Each of the 6 T cell receptor beta chains below was sequenced from the same sample in a study of post-analysis software for immune sequencing data. Antigen specificity for these receptors is unknown. Unique molecular identifiers were built into the TCR beta cDNA libraries. One entry per CDR3 protein results from TCRdb running MiXCR on the PCR reads. The sample carries roughly 570,000 distinct CDR3 sequences, around a third recorded once. Findings of the study overall: Five TRBV segments occurring more often in patients than controls included TRBV5-6, TRBV5-1 and TRBV20-1.

Sequencing used blood. The receptors shown here come from a girl between 2 and 17 years old with multiple sclerosis.

This sequence joins TRBV20-1 and TRBJ2-7, with no clear D. The CDR3 contains 12 residues. Germline V gives CDR1 DFQATT, CDR2 SNEGSKA (reference sequence). V shed 7 bases and J shed 7 bases, with 17 bases lying between them. In DNA form, the CDR3 reads TGCAGTGGACGCAGCGCCCCGGATGAGCAGTACTTC. Protein: CSGRSAPDEQYF.

CDR3: CAISEALAGGNEQFF. CDR3 coding DNA: TGTGCCATCAGTGAGGCTCTAGCGGGGGGTAATGAGCAGTTCTTC. This sequence joins TRBV10-3 and TRBJ2-1; TRBD2 aligns across 11 bases. V trimming: 2 bases; J trimming: 7 bases; junction bases outside the gene matches: 4. The CDR3 sequence is 15 residues long. Germline V CDR1 and CDR2: ENHRY, SYGVKD.

In its sample, this clonotype was seen a few times. This sequence joins TRBV9 and TRBJ1-2; tentative D call: TRBD1 (5 bases). With 4 bases removed from V and 8 bases from J, the gap between germline ends came to 24 bases. CDR3 length equals 16 residues. The germline gives CDR1 SGDLS, CDR2 YYNGEE. The CDR3 loop is CASSPRDFPFVGGYTF. The DNA of the CDR3 is TGTGCCAGCAGCCCCCGGGACTTCCCCTTTGTAGGAGGCTACACCTTC.

This clonotype was counted a few times. V gene TRBV29-1 combines with J gene TRBJ2-1; D is ambiguous. Germline V gives CDR1 SQVTM, CDR2 ANQGSEA. V was cut by 7 bases and J by 8 bases, with 9 bases left in between. This CDR3 has 10 amino acids. The CDR3 protein is CSAARHEQFF. The DNA of the CDR3 is TGCAGCGCCGCCCGGCATGAGCAGTTCTTC.

This clonotype was seen a handful of times. The J gene is TRBJ2-1, the V gene TRBV24-1, with a tentative D call TRBD2 (6 bases). The CDR3 spans 14 residues. V dropped 1 base and J dropped 4 bases, with 7 bases sitting between them. CDR1 and CDR2 from the germline V gene are KGHDR and SFDVKD. CDR3 sequence: CATSDFREYNEQFF. In nucleotides, the CDR3 is TGTGCCACCAGTGATTTTCGGGAGTACAATGAGCAGTTCTTC.

The chain joins TRBV13 to TRBJ2-7, with 8 nucleotides matching TRBD1. Germline-derived CDR1 and CDR2 are PRHDT and FYEKMQ (reference sequence). This CDR3 spans 14 amino acids. V shed 4 bases and J 3 bases; nucleotides not matched to a gene: 5. CDR3 sequence reads: CASSSQGVNYEQYF. CDR3 nucleotides: TGTGCCAGCAGCTCACAGGGGGTGAACTACGAGCAGTACTTC. The full variable domain, rest sourced from reference TRBV13 and TRBJ2-7, is AAGVIQSPRHLIKEKRETATLKCYPIPRHDTVYWYQQGPGQDPQFLISFYEKMQSDKGSIPDRFSAQQFSDYHSELNMSSLELGDSALYFCASSSQGVNYEQYFGPGTRLTVT.